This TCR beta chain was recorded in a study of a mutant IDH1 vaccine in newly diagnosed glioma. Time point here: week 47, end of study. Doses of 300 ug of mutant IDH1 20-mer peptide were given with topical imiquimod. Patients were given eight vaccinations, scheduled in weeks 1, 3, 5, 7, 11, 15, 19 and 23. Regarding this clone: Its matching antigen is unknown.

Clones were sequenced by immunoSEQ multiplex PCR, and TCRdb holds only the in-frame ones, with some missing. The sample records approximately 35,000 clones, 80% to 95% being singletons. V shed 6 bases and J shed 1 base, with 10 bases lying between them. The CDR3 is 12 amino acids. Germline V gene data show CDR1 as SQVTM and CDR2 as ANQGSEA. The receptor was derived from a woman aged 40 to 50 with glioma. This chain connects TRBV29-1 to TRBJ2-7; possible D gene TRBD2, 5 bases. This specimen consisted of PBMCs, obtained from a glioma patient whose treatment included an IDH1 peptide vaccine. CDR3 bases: TGCAGCGTCTCCACGGGGTCCTACGAGCAGTACTTC. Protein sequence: CSVSTGSYEQYF.